Given below is one T cell receptor beta chain in context. The method was immunoSEQ multiplex PCR; TCRdb's version includes in-frame clones alone and lacks a portion of them. The sample holds hundreds of clones, 65% to 85% seen once. This record comes from a study of OX40 agonist ivuxolimab in advanced cancers. Germline CDR1 is LNHDA and CDR2 is SQIVND (reference sequence). V lost 4 bases, J lost 2 bases, and 8 bases stayed unmatched. This CDR3 comprises 15 residues. This material was obtained in a trial of the OX40 agonist ivuxolimab. The chain joins TRBV19 to TRBJ2-7, with 7 bases identical to TRBD1. This clonotype originated in an adult with an advanced solid tumor such as melanoma, head and neck, liver or kidney cancer. The CDR3 spells CASSTTGEKTYEQYF. The CDR3 region has the DNA TGTGCCAGTAGTACCACAGGGGAGAAAACCTACGAGCAGTACTTC.